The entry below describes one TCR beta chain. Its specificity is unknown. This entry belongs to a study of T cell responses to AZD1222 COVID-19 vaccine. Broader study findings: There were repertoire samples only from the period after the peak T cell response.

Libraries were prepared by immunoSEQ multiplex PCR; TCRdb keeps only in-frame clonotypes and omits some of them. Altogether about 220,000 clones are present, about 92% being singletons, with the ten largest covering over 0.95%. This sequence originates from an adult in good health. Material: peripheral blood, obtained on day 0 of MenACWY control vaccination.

The CDR3 loop reads CASSAPGELNLRYTF. The CDR3 nucleotides read TGTGCCAGCAGCGCCCCAGGGGAACTAAACCTGCGCTACACCTTC. The V and J genes are TRBV7-8 and TRBJ1-2, with D possibly being TRBD1 (6 bases). Germline V gives CDR1 SGHVS, CDR2 FQNEAQ. V lost 5 bases to trimming and J lost 9 bases, with 22 bases between them. The CDR3 loop spans 15 amino acids.